What follows are 16 T cell receptor beta chains derived from one specimen sequenced in a study of cytomegalovirus exposure and HLA in healthy donors (dated by TCRdb to about 2017). Libraries were built with the immunoSEQ multiplex PCR assay. The multiplex PCR relied on a mix of 60 forward primers for TCR Vbeta segments and 13 reverse primers for TCR Jbeta segments. This immuneACCESS table, as held by TCRdb, lists in-frame sequences with V and J called but not all clones. Of the missing ones, under half trace to an unresolved V gene in checked studies; the others have no known cause. This sample's table has entries for 150,000 to 200,000 clones. The top ten constitute about 1.2% of the sample. The specimen was PBMCs. These receptors came from a woman aged 60-70 years in good health and CMV-seronegative.

J is TRBJ2-1 and V is TRBV5-1; 10 nucleotides agree with TRBD2. This CDR3 contains 17 residues. V dropped 0 bases and J dropped 1; count of bases not matched to a gene: 4. Germline values: CDR1 SGHRS, CDR2 YFSETQ. The CDR3 DNA follows: TGCGCCAGCAGCTTGGCCTCACTAGCGGGATCCTACAATGAGCAGTTCTTC. Protein product: CASSLASLAGSYNEQFF.

The chain carries TRBV27 and TRBJ2-1; 7 bases are a match to TRBD1. Trimming removed 5 bases from V and 6 bases from J; junction bases left unmatched: 13. Germline CDR1 and CDR2: MNHEY and SMNVEV (reference sequence). The CDR3 totals 16 residues. In nucleotides, the CDR3 is TGTGCCAGCAGTCCCCCGACAGGGTTCGCTGGCAATGAGCAGTTCTTC. It encodes CASSPPTGFAGNEQFF.

This chain joins TRBV5-4 and TRBJ2-7, with 8 nucleotides matching TRBD2. The germline CDR1 and CDR2 sequences are SGHNT and YYREEE (reference sequence). CDR3 length: 17 residues. The ends lost 0 bases at V and 3 bases at J; junction bases unmatched: 11. The CDR3 here is CASSLGPLSGTIYEQYF. The CDR3 DNA is TGTGCCAGCAGCTTGGGGCCCCTTAGCGGGACAATCTACGAGCAGTACTTC.

The chain employs TRBV6-1 and TRBJ2-5, with 9 nucleotides matching TRBD1. The DNA end favors TRBJ2-7, so the J call may be wrong. Germline V gene data show CDR1 as MNHNS and CDR2 as SASEGT. This CDR3 has 14 amino acids. This chain's CDR3 is CASTLDRGLNEQYF. DNA of the CDR3: TGTGCCAGCACCCTGGACAGGGGCCTCAACGAGCAGTACTTC.

V gene TRBV10-1 combines with J gene TRBJ2-3, with D possibly matching TRBD2 (7 bases). This CDR3 is 16 amino acids long. V was shortened by 0 bases and J by 3 bases, with 13 bases between the two germline ends. Germline V gene data show CDR1 as WNHNN and CDR2 as SYGVQD (reference sequence). CDR3 sequence reads: CASSESKGGSTDTQYF. The CDR3 DNA reads as TGCGCCAGCAGTGAGTCGAAGGGGGGGTCGACAGATACGCAGTATTTT.

As regards this clone: Other DNA sequences in the sample encode the same CDR3. The chain joins TRBV20-1 to TRBJ2-1; possibly TRBD1 for D (6 bases). The germline V and J ends were trimmed by 2 bases and 7 bases, with 6 bases remaining between them. Per germline, CDR1 DFQATT and CDR2 SNEGSKA (reference sequence). The CDR3 is 11 residues long. DNA of the CDR3: TGCAGTGCTAGACAGGGGAATGAGCAGTTCTTC. Its translation is CSARQGNEQFF.

The gene calls are TRBV18 and TRBJ1-1; the match to TRBD1 covers 7 bases. The germline gives CDR1 KGHSH, CDR2 LQKENI. J was trimmed by 4 bases and V by 3 bases; bases with no gene match: 8. There are 15 residues in the CDR3. The CDR3 loop is CASSPTEGATTEAFF. CDR3 DNA sequence: TGTGCCAGCTCACCCACGGAGGGGGCGACCACTGAAGCTTTCTTT.

Remarks on this clone: The same CDR3 is also encoded by other DNA sequences in this sample. The V call is TRBV7-3, the J call TRBJ1-2; 7 positions agree with TRBD1. Germline CDR1 is SGHTA and CDR2 is FQGTGA. With V trimmed by 4 bases and J by 8 bases, 4 bases remained unmatched. CDR3 length: 12 amino acids. In DNA form, the CDR3 reads TGTGCCAGCAGCTCGACAGGGTACGGCTACACCTTC. Amino acid sequence: CASSSTGYGYTF.

The rearrangement uses TRBV7-2 and TRBJ1-5; 8 positions match TRBD1. Germline V gene sequence: CDR1 SGHTA, CDR2 FQGNSA. J lost 3 bases, V lost 0 bases, and 4 bases had no gene match. CDR3 size: 16 residues. CDR3 region: CASSLAADRVNQPQHF. CDR3 in DNA: TGTGCCAGCAGCTTAGCGGCGGACAGGGTCAATCAGCCCCAGCATTTT.

The J gene is TRBJ2-1, the V gene TRBV15, with a weak D call TRBD2 (5 bases). The CDR3 runs to 16 residues. Germline V gene lookup returns CDR1 LNHNV and CDR2 YYDKDF (reference sequence). Trimming took 5 bases from V and 0 from J, leaving 14 bases between them. CDR3 in amino acids: CATSPRAASSYNEQFF. The CDR3 DNA reads TGTGCCACCAGCCCGAGAGCGGCGAGCTCCTACAATGAGCAGTTCTTC.

The CDR3 DNA reads TGTGCCAGCTCACAAAGCAGGGCTAATCAGCCCCAGCATTTT. Amino acids: CASSQSRANQPQHF. V and J are TRBV18 and TRBJ1-5, with D perhaps TRBD1 (5 bases). The CDR3 is 14 amino acids. Per the germline V gene, CDR1 is KGHSH and CDR2 is LQKENI. Trimming cost V 4 bases and J 4 bases, with 11 bases left between them.

This chain joins TRBV5-1 and TRBJ2-1, with a weak D call TRBD2 (6 bases). V was cut by 0 bases and J by 2 bases, with 15 bases left in between. This CDR3 is built from 17 residues. CDR1 is SGHRS and CDR2 is YFSETQ in the germline V gene. CDR3 nucleotides: TGCGCCAGCAGCTTGGCTTTAGCGGAGACGGCCTACAATGAGCAGTTCTTC. This sequence encodes CASSLALAETAYNEQFF. The variable domain in full, with the rest retrieved from reference TRBV5-1 and TRBJ2-1, is KAGVTQTPRYLIKTRGQQVTLSCSPISGHRSVSWYQQTPGQGLQFLFEYFSETQRNKGNFPGRFSGRQFSNSRSEMNVSTLELGDSALYLCASSLALAETAYNEQFFGPGTRLTVL.

CDR3 protein: CASSAGYNSPLHF. The CDR3 DNA reads as TGTGCCAGCAGCGCAGGTTATAATTCACCCCTCCACTTT. The chain combines TRBV6-5 with TRBJ1-6; D unresolved. The length of the CDR3 is 13 residues. V dropped 6 bases and J dropped 4 bases, with 7 bases sitting between them. The germline gives CDR1 MNHEY, CDR2 SVGAGI.

The gene calls are TRBV7-8 and TRBJ2-7; 13 nucleotides agree with TRBD2. From germline, CDR1 is SGHVS and CDR2 FQNEAQ. With V trimmed by 5 bases and J by 5 bases, 6 bases remained unmatched. This CDR3 has 15 residues. CDR3 coding DNA: TGTGCCAGCAGCAACCCGGGACTAGCGGGACACGAGCAGTACTTC. It yields the protein CASSNPGLAGHEQYF.

The rearrangement uses TRBV18 and TRBJ2-3; 7 nucleotides line up with TRBD1. This CDR3 comprises 16 residues. Germline V gene data show CDR1 as KGHSH and CDR2 as LQKENI. Germline trimming cut 3 bases from V and 2 bases from J; bases unmatched to any gene: 8. CDR3 bases: TGTGCCAGCTCACCTATCCGGGACAGACTCACAGATACGCAGTATTTT. Translation: CASSPIRDRLTDTQYF.

As DNA, the CDR3 is TGTGCCAGCAGCCGTTCGGGGACTAGCGTAAGCTACGAGCAGTACTTC. Translated: CASSRSGTSVSYEQYF. The chain is built from TRBV4-2 and TRBJ2-7, with 10 bases lining up with TRBD2. The CDR3 consists of 16 residues. With V trimmed by 4 bases and J by 3 bases, 9 bases remained unmatched. The germline V gene has CDR1 LGHNA and CDR2 YNFKEQ.